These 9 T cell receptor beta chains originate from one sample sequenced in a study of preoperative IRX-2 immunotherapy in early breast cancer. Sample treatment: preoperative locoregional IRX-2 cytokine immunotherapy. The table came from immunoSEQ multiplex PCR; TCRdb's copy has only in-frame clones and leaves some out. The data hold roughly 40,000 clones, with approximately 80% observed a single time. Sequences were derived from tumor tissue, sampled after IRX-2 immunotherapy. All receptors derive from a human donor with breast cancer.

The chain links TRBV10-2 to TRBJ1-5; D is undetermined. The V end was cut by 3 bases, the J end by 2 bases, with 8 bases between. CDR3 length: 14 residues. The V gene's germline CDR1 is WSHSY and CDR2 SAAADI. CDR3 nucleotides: TGCGCCAGCAGTGACGGATCTGGCAATCAGCCCCAGCATTTT. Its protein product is CASSDGSGNQPQHF.

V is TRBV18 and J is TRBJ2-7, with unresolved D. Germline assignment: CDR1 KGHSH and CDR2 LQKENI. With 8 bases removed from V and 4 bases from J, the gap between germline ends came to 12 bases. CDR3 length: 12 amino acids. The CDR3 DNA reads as TGTGCCAGCGAACTCACGCCTTACGAGCAGTACTTC. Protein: CASELTPYEQYF.

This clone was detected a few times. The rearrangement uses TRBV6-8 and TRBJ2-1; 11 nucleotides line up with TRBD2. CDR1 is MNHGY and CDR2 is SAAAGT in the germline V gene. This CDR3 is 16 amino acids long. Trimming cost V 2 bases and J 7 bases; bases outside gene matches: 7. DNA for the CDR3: TGTGCCAGCAGTTACCGGGGTAGCGGGAGGGAGAATGAGCAGTTCTTC. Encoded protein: CASSYRGSGRENEQFF.

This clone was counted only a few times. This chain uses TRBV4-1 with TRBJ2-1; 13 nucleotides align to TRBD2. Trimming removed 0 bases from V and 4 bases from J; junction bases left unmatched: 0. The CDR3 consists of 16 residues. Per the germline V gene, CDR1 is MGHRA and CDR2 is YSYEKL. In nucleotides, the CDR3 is TGCGCCAGCAGCCAAGAGACTAGCGGGAGGTACAATGAGCAGTTCTTC. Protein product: CASSQETSGRYNEQFF.

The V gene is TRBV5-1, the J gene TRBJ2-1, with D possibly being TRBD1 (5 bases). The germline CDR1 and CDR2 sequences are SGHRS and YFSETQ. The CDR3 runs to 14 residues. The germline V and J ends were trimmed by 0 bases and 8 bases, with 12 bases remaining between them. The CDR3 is CASSLDTGGYEQFF. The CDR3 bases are TGCGCCAGCAGCTTGGATACAGGCGGCTATGAGCAGTTCTTC.

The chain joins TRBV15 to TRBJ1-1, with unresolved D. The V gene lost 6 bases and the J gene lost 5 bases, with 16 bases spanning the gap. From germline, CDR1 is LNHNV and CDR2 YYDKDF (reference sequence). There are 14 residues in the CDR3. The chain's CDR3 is CATSQTSGKTEAFF. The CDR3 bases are TGTGCCACCAGTCAAACATCGGGGAAAACTGAAGCTTTCTTT.

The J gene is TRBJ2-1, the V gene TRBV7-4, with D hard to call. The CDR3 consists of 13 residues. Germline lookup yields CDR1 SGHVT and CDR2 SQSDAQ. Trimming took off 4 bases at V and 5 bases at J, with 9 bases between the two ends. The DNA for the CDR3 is TGTGCCAGCAGCTCTCCCCAAAACAATGAGCAGTTCTTC. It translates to CASSSPQNNEQFF. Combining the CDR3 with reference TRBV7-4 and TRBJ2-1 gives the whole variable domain GAGVSQSPRYKVAKRGRDVALRCDSISGHVTLYWYRQTLGQGSEVLTYSQSDAQRDKSGRPSGRFSAERPERSVSTLKIQRTEQGDSAVYLCASSSPQNNEQFFGPGTRLTVL.

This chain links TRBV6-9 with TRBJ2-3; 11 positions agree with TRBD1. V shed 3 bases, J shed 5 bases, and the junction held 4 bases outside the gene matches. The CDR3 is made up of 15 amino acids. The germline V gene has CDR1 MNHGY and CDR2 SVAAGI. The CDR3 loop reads CASSYWGQGEDTQYF. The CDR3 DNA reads TGTGCCAGCAGTTACTGGGGACAGGGGGAAGATACGCAGTATTTT.

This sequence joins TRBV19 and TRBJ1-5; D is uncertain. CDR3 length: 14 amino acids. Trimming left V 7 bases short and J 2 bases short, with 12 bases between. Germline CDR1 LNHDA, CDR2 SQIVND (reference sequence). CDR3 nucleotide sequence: TGTGCCAGTATCTTTTCTGGGGGCAATCAGCCCCAGCATTTT. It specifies CASIFSGGNQPQHF.